Listed below are T cell receptor beta chains from one sample, sequenced in a study of T cell responses to AZD1222 COVID-19 vaccine. TCRdb keeps only in-frame clones here, not all; method: immunoSEQ multiplex PCR. Among about 67,000 clones listed, 84% were seen once. This specimen consisted of peripheral blood, obtained on day 0 of AZD1222 vaccination. The receptor source for this set is an adult in good health. The CDR3 runs from the conserved cysteine through the conserved F or W. The order of the fields is CDR3 protein, CDR3 DNA, V gene, D gene, clone size, J gene. D genes are given only for firm matches. Rows may omit the clone size; those that give it use once, few, many or a size class.

CDR3 protein: CASSLVSLLLPLYNEQFF; CDR3 DNA: TGTGCCAGCAGCTTAGTGTCTCTACTTCTGCCCCTCTACAATGAGCAGTTCTTC; V gene: TRBV11-2; D gene: NA; clone size: once; J gene: TRBJ2-1
CDR3 protein: CASSPGGGAFAEAFF; CDR3 DNA: TGTGCCAGCTCGCCCGGAGGGGGGGCGTTTGCTGAAGCTTTCTTT; V gene: TRBV18; D gene: NA; clone size: NA; J gene: TRBJ1-1
CDR3 protein: CASKVEGGTEAFF; CDR3 DNA: TGTGCCAGCAAGGTGGAAGGGGGCACTGAAGCTTTCTTT; V gene: TRBV12-3/TRBV12-4; D gene: NA; clone size: few; J gene: TRBJ1-1
CDR3 protein: CASSLSDLSSYEQYF; CDR3 DNA: TGTGCCAGCAGTTTATCGGACTTAAGCTCCTACGAGCAGTACTTC; V gene: TRBV28; D gene: NA; clone size: NA; J gene: TRBJ2-7
CDR3 protein: CASRTFGSGRKNTGELFF; CDR3 DNA: TGTGCCAGCAGAACATTTGGGAGCGGGAGGAAGAACACCGGGGAGCTGTTTTTT; V gene: TRBV11-2; D gene: TRBD2; clone size: NA; J gene: TRBJ2-2
CDR3 protein: CASSFARGWAGEQYF; CDR3 DNA: TGCGCCAGCAGCTTCGCCAGGGGGTGGGCTGGGGAGCAGTACTTC; V gene: TRBV5-1; D gene: TRBD1; clone size: NA; J gene: TRBJ2-7
CDR3 protein: CASSEGRGNQPQHF; CDR3 DNA: TGTGCCAGCTCAGAGGGAAGAGGCAATCAGCCCCAGCATTTT; V gene: TRBV18; D gene: NA; clone size: NA; J gene: TRBJ1-5
CDR3 protein: CASSQEGAGAHYEQYF; CDR3 DNA: TGTGCCAGCAGCCAAGAAGGGGCGGGCGCCCACTACGAGCAGTACTTC; V gene: TRBV4-2; D gene: NA; clone size: NA; J gene: TRBJ2-7
CDR3 protein: CASSLQGNYGHTF; CDR3 DNA: TGTGCCAGCAGCCTTCAAGGAAACTATGGCCACACCTTC; V gene: TRBV3-1/TRBV3-2; D gene: NA; clone size: NA; J gene: TRBJ1-2
CDR3 protein: CASQRVPNYGYTF; CDR3 DNA: TGCGCCAGCCAACGGGTGCCTAACTATGGCTACACCTTC; V gene: TRBV5-1; D gene: NA; clone size: NA; J gene: TRBJ1-2
CDR3 protein: CASSPPWDRKITPQHF; CDR3 DNA: TGTGCCAGCAGTCCCCCGTGGGACAGGAAAATCACGCCCCAGCATTTT; V gene: TRBV28; D gene: TRBD1; clone size: NA; J gene: TRBJ1-5
CDR3 protein: CATRERRQSNQPQHF; CDR3 DNA: TGTGCCACCAGAGAACGCCGACAGTCAAATCAGCCCCAGCATTTT; V gene: TRBV15; D gene: NA; clone size: NA; J gene: TRBJ1-5
CDR3 protein: CASSLGTANEKLFF; CDR3 DNA: TGTGCCAGCAGCTTAGGCACGGCTAATGAAAAACTGTTTTTT; V gene: TRBV5-5; D gene: NA; clone size: NA; J gene: TRBJ1-4
CDR3 protein: CASSFPGGINKNTYNEQFF; CDR3 DNA: TGTGCCAGCAGCTTCCCGGGAGGGATTAATAAAAACACCTACAATGAGCAGTTCTTC; V gene: TRBV11-2; D gene: TRBD2; clone size: NA; J gene: TRBJ2-1
CDR3 protein: CATSEGPHTDTQYF; CDR3 DNA: TGTGCCACCAGTGAGGGACCGCACACAGATACGCAGTATTTT; V gene: TRBV24-1; D gene: NA; clone size: NA; J gene: TRBJ2-3
CDR3 protein: CASSLRNQETQYF; CDR3 DNA: TGTGCCAGCAGTTTACGGAATCAAGAGACCCAGTACTTC; V gene: TRBV12-3/TRBV12-4; D gene: NA; clone size: NA; J gene: TRBJ2-5
CDR3 protein: CASSPQRSGSGNEQFF; CDR3 DNA: TGTGCCAGCTCACCACAGCGTAGCGGGAGCGGTAATGAGCAGTTCTTC; V gene: TRBV18; D gene: TRBD2; clone size: NA; J gene: TRBJ2-1
CDR3 protein: CASSVGGRVYNEQFF; CDR3 DNA: TGTGCCAGCAGCGTAGGCGGGAGGGTCTACAATGAGCAGTTCTTC; V gene: TRBV9; D gene: TRBD2; clone size: NA; J gene: TRBJ2-1
CDR3 protein: CASSPRKRSGGFYNEQFF; CDR3 DNA: TGTGCCAGCAGCCCCCGCAAGCGAAGCGGGGGGTTCTACAATGAGCAGTTCTTC; V gene: TRBV4-2; D gene: TRBD2; clone size: NA; J gene: TRBJ2-1
CDR3 protein: CASSLRWQGGYSNQPQHF; CDR3 DNA: TGTGCCAGCAGCTTGAGATGGCAGGGTGGGTATAGCAATCAGCCCCAGCATTTT; V gene: TRBV5-4; D gene: NA; clone size: NA; J gene: TRBJ1-5
CDR3 protein: CASSLAGFEPQHF; CDR3 DNA: TGTGCCAGCAGCTTAGCAGGGTTTGAGCCCCAGCATTTT; V gene: TRBV7-9; D gene: NA; clone size: few; J gene: TRBJ1-5
CDR3 protein: CAWKMGLNGYTF; CDR3 DNA: TGTGCCTGGAAGATGGGGCTTAATGGCTACACCTTC; V gene: TRBV30; D gene: NA; clone size: NA; J gene: TRBJ1-2
CDR3 protein: CASSLPPTGSTF; CDR3 DNA: TGTGCCAGCAGCCTGCCCCCGACAGGGAGTACCTTC; V gene: TRBV7-8; D gene: TRBD1; clone size: once; J gene: TRBJ1-2
CDR3 protein: CATAGIYGYTF; CDR3 DNA: TGTGCCACTGCGGGGATCTATGGCTACACCTTC; V gene: TRBV15; D gene: NA; clone size: NA; J gene: TRBJ1-2
CDR3 protein: CASSRTLRFSTDTQYF; CDR3 DNA: TGTGCCAGCAGCCGGACTTTACGCTTCAGCACAGATACGCAGTATTTT; V gene: TRBV6-2/TRBV6-3; D gene: NA; clone size: NA; J gene: TRBJ2-3
CDR3 protein: CASGPAMRGITIHEQYF; CDR3 DNA: TGTGCTAGTGGTCCCGCGATGAGGGGTATCACAATCCACGAGCAGTACTTC; V gene: TRBV12-5; D gene: NA; clone size: NA; J gene: TRBJ2-7
CDR3 protein: CASSAYTGELFF; CDR3 DNA: TGTGCCAGCAGCGCTTACACCGGGGAGCTGTTTTTT; V gene: TRBV7-3; D gene: NA; clone size: once; J gene: TRBJ2-2
CDR3 protein: CASSQVGGSSYEQYF; CDR3 DNA: TGCGCCAGCAGCCAAGTAGGAGGGTCTAGCTACGAGCAGTACTTC; V gene: TRBV4-3; D gene: NA; clone size: NA; J gene: TRBJ2-7
CDR3 protein: CASSETGTSTDTQYF; CDR3 DNA: TGTGCCAGTAGCGAAACCGGGACTAGCACAGATACGCAGTATTTT; V gene: TRBV19; D gene: NA; clone size: few; J gene: TRBJ2-3
CDR3 protein: CASSLGRLAGDSYEQYF; CDR3 DNA: TGTGCCAGCAGCCTAGGTAGACTAGCGGGAGACTCCTACGAGCAGTACTTC; V gene: TRBV4-2; D gene: TRBD2; clone size: NA; J gene: TRBJ2-7
CDR3 protein: CASSPQDYYGYTF; CDR3 DNA: TGTGCCAGCTCACCGCAAGACTACTATGGCTACACCTTC; V gene: TRBV18; D gene: NA; clone size: NA; J gene: TRBJ1-2
CDR3 protein: CASSQECATPLGAPDTQYF; CDR3 DNA: TGTGCCAGCAGCCAAGAATGCGCCACGCCTCTGGGGGCCCCAGATACGCAGTATTTT; V gene: TRBV3-1/TRBV3-2; D gene: NA; clone size: NA; J gene: TRBJ2-3
CDR3 protein: CASSGQGAVFEKLFF; CDR3 DNA: TGTGCCAGCAGTGGACAGGGGGCGGTTTTTGAAAAACTGTTTTTT; V gene: TRBV2; D gene: TRBD1; clone size: few; J gene: TRBJ1-4
CDR3 protein: CASSYDSLGEQYF; CDR3 DNA: TGTGCCAGCAGTTACGATAGCCTGGGGGAGCAGTACTTC; V gene: TRBV6-6; D gene: NA; clone size: NA; J gene: TRBJ2-7
CDR3 protein: CASSPLRDRGEAFF; CDR3 DNA: TGTGCCAGCAGCCCCCTAAGGGACAGGGGCGAAGCTTTCTTT; V gene: TRBV11-2; D gene: TRBD1; clone size: NA; J gene: TRBJ1-1
CDR3 protein: CASSLASGVSFGQFF; CDR3 DNA: TGTGCCAGCAGCTTAGCCAGCGGGGTCTCCTTTGGGCAGTTCTTC; V gene: TRBV7-9; D gene: TRBD2; clone size: NA; J gene: TRBJ2-1
CDR3 protein: CASSLSGSRANSPLHF; CDR3 DNA: TGTGCCAGCAGCCTCTCGGGGTCCAGGGCAAATTCACCCCTCCACTTT; V gene: TRBV4-2; D gene: NA; clone size: NA; J gene: TRBJ1-6
CDR3 protein: CASSFPARNTEAFF; CDR3 DNA: TGTGCCAGCAGCTTTCCAGCCAGGAACACTGAAGCTTTCTTT; V gene: TRBV5-4; D gene: NA; clone size: NA; J gene: TRBJ1-1
CDR3 protein: CASSPEGRQGLNYGYTF; CDR3 DNA: TGTGCCAGCAGCCCCGAAGGCAGGCAGGGGTTGAACTATGGCTACACCTTC; V gene: TRBV3-1/TRBV3-2; D gene: NA; clone size: few; J gene: TRBJ1-2
CDR3 protein: CASSLWERPGSGYTF; CDR3 DNA: TGTGCCAGCAGTTTATGGGAAAGGCCGGGAAGCGGCTACACCTTC; V gene: TRBV28; D gene: NA; clone size: NA; J gene: TRBJ1-2
CDR3 protein: CASSETSGWEQFF; CDR3 DNA: TGTGCCAGCAGTGAGACTAGCGGGTGGGAGCAGTTCTTC; V gene: TRBV6-1; D gene: TRBD2; clone size: NA; J gene: TRBJ2-1
CDR3 protein: CASSLYRPLSSYEQYF; CDR3 DNA: TGTGCCAGCAGCTTGTACCGCCCCCTAAGCTCCTACGAGCAGTACTTC; V gene: TRBV5-6; D gene: NA; clone size: few; J gene: TRBJ2-7
CDR3 protein: CASSYLKDEQYF; CDR3 DNA: TGTGCCAGCAGTTACTTAAAGGACGAGCAGTACTTC; V gene: TRBV6-2/TRBV6-3; D gene: NA; clone size: NA; J gene: TRBJ2-7
CDR3 protein: CAAAVEYVEKLFF; CDR3 DNA: TGTGCCGCTGCTGTAGAGTATGTCGAAAAACTGTTTTTT; V gene: TRBV7-9; D gene: NA; clone size: NA; J gene: TRBJ1-4
CDR3 protein: CASSGQGGNQPQHF; CDR3 DNA: TGTGCCAGCAGTGGGCAGGGGGGCAATCAGCCCCAGCATTTT; V gene: TRBV2; D gene: TRBD1; clone size: NA; J gene: TRBJ1-5
CDR3 protein: CASISRDTFNQPQHF; CDR3 DNA: TGTGCCAGTATAAGCCGGGACACTTTCAATCAGCCCCAGCATTTT; V gene: TRBV28; D gene: NA; clone size: few; J gene: TRBJ1-5
CDR3 protein: CASSSSGGSHTQYF; CDR3 DNA: TGTGCCAGTAGTAGTAGCGGGGGCTCTCATACGCAGTATTTT; V gene: TRBV19; D gene: TRBD2; clone size: few; J gene: TRBJ2-3
CDR3 protein: CASSPTGGPEAFF; CDR3 DNA: TGTGCCAGCAGCCCAACAGGGGGCCCTGAAGCTTTCTTT; V gene: TRBV7-9; D gene: TRBD1; clone size: NA; J gene: TRBJ1-1
CDR3 protein: CASSQDPEGVTEAFF; CDR3 DNA: TGCGCCAGCAGCCAAGATCCGGAGGGGGTGACTGAAGCTTTCTTT; V gene: TRBV4-3; D gene: NA; clone size: NA; J gene: TRBJ1-1